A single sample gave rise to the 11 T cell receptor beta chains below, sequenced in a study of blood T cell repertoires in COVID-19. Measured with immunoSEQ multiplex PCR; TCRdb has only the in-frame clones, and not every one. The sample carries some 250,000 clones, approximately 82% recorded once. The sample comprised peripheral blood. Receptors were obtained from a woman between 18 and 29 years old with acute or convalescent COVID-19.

CDR3 region: CASSPEANGNTIYF. As DNA, the CDR3 is TGTGCCAGCTCACCCGAAGCCAATGGAAACACCATATATTTT. The chain couples TRBV18 to TRBJ1-3; no definite D call. Germline V gene data show CDR1 as KGHSH and CDR2 as LQKENI. V dropped 3 bases and J dropped 3 bases, with 9 bases sitting between them. The CDR3 extends over 14 amino acids.

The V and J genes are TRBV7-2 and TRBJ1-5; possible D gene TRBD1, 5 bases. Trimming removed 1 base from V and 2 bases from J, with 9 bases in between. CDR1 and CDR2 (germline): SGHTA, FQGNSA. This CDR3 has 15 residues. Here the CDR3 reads CASSLVGGGNQPQHF. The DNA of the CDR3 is TGTGCCAGCAGCTTAGTGGGGGGGGGCAATCAGCCCCAGCATTTT. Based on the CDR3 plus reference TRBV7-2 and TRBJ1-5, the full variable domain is GAGVSQSPSNKVTEKGKDVELRCDPISGHTALYWYRQSLGQGLEFLIYFQGNSAPDKSGLPSDRFSAERTGGSVSTLTIQRTQQEDSAVYLCASSLVGGGNQPQHFGDGTRLSIL.

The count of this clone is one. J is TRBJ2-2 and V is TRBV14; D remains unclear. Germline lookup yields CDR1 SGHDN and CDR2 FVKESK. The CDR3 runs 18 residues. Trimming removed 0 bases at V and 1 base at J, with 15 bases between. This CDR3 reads CASSQDAALWWNTGELFF. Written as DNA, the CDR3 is TGTGCCAGCAGCCAAGATGCGGCGCTCTGGTGGAACACCGGGGAGCTGTTTTTT.

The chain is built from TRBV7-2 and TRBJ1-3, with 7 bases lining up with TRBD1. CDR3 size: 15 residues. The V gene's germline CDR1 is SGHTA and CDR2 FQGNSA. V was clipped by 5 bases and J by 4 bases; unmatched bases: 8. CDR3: CASSQQTGPGNTIYF. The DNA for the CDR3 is TGTGCCAGCAGCCAACAGACAGGGCCCGGAAACACCATATATTTT.

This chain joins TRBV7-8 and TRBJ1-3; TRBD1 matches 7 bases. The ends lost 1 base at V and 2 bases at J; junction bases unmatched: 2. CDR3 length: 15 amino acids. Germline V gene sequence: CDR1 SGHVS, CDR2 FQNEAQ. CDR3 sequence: CASSLVGTAGNTIYF. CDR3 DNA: TGTGCCAGCAGCTTAGTGGGGACAGCTGGAAACACCATATATTTT. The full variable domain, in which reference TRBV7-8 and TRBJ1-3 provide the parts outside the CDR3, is GAGVSQSPRYKVAKRGQDVALRCDPISGHVSLFWYQQALGQGPEFLTYFQNEAQLDKSGLPSDRFFAERPEGSVSTLKIQRTQQEDSAVYLCASSLVGTAGNTIYFGEGSWLTVV.

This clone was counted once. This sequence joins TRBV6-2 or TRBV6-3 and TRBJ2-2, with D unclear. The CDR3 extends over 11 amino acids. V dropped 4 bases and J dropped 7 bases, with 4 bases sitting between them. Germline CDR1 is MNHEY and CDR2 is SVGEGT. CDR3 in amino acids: CASSSFGELFF. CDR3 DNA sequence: TGTGCCAGCAGTTCGTTCGGGGAGCTGTTTTTT.

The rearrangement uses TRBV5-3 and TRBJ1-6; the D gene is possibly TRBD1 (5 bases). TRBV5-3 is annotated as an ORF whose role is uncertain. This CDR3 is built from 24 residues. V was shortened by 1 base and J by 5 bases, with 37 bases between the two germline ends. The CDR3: CARSLIPSVRRGQPSQTHNSPLHF. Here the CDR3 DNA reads TGTGCCAGAAGCTTGATCCCTTCCGTTCGAAGGGGCCAGCCAAGTCAGACTCATAATTCACCCCTCCACTTT.

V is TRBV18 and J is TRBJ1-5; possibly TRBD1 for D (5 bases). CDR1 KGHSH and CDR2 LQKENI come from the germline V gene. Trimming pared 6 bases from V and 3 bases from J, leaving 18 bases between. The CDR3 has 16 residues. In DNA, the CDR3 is TGTGCCAGCTCGACCGTTGGGGGGACGAACAATCAGCCCCAGCATTTT. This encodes CASSTVGGTNNQPQHF.

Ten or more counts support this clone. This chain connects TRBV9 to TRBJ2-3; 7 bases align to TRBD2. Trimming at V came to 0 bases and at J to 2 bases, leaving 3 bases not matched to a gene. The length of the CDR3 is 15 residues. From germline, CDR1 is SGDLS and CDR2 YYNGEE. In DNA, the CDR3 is TGTGCCAGCAGCGTAGGACTAGCCATCACAGATACGCAGTATTTT. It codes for CASSVGLAITDTQYF.

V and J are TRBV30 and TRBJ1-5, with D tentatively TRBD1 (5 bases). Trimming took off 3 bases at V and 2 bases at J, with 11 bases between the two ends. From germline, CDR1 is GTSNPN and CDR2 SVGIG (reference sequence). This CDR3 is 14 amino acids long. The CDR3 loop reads CAWRAGIGNQPQHF. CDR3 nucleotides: TGTGCCTGGAGAGCAGGGATCGGCAATCAGCCCCAGCATTTT.

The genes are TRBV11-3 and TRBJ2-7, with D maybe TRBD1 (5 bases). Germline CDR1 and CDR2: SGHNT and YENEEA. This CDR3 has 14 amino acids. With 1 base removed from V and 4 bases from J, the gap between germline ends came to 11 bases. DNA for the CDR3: TGTGCCAGCAGCTTAGGCGACAGAAATTACGAGCAGTACTTC. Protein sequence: CASSLGDRNYEQYF. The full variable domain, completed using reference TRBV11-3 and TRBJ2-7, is EAGVVQSPRYKIIEKKQPVAFWCNPISGHNTLYWYLQNLGQGPELLIRYENEEAVDDSQLPKDRFSAERLKGVDSTLKIQPAELGDSAVYLCASSLGDRNYEQYFGPGTRLTVT.